These 25 T cell receptor beta chains came from one sample sequenced in a study of regulatory T cells in long-lasting Graves disease. Through Arm-PCR of CDR3 regions and iRepertoire HTBI primers, TCR beta libraries were built. TCRdb re-called the multiplex PCR reads with MiXCR, one entry per CDR3 protein. The profile shows roughly 500,000 distinct CDR3 sequences, more than 20% of them singletons. Time point meaning: persistent/refractory GD, antithyroid drugs over 5 years with positive TRAb. The TCR library was made from RNA that had been extracted from PBMCs in TRIzol. Sample: peripheral blood mononuclear cells (PBMCs), taken when the disease was refractory, from a patient treated with antithyroid drugs. These receptor sequences come from a female donor with Graves disease.

The J gene is TRBJ2-7, the V gene TRBV5-1, with 10 nucleotides matching TRBD2. CDR1 is SGHRS, CDR2 YFSETQ, per germline. The CDR3 loop spans 16 amino acids. Unmatched junction bases numbered 12, after V lost 6 bases and J lost 3 bases. CDR3 amino acids: CASTPASGSIVYEQYF. DNA for the CDR3: TGCGCCAGCACGCCGGCTAGCGGGAGTATTGTCTACGAGCAGTACTTC.

This clonotype occurred a few times. This sequence joins TRBV4-1 and TRBJ1-5; D gene uncertain. Germline V gene lookup returns CDR1 MGHRA and CDR2 YSYEKL. The V end lost 0 bases, the J end lost 0 bases, and 6 bases lay between the germline ends. The CDR3 spans 15 residues. The CDR3 spells CASSQEPNSNQPQHF. CDR3 sequence (DNA): TGCGCCAGCAGCCAAGAACCGAATAGCAATCAGCCCCAGCATTTT.

The chain combines TRBV12-3 or TRBV12-4 with TRBJ1-1, with no clear D. The CDR3 has 15 amino acids. Trimming removed 5 bases at V and 3 bases at J, with 16 bases between. The CDR3: CASSPSDVGHTEAFF. CDR3 coding DNA: TGTGCCAGCAGTCCGTCGGACGTGGGCCACACTGAAGCTTTCTTT.

This chain joins TRBV20-1 and TRBJ2-5, with 9 positions matching TRBD1. Trimming took 6 bases from V and 1 from J; bases not matched to a gene: 3. Per germline, CDR1 DFQATT and CDR2 SNEGSKA (reference sequence). The CDR3 sequence is 13 residues long. The CDR3 sequence is CSATGQGQETQYF. The CDR3, as DNA: TGCAGTGCAACGGGACAGGGCCAAGAGACCCAGTACTTC.

This clonotype was found a few times. The chain recombines TRBV12-3 or TRBV12-4 with TRBJ2-5; D call uncertain. CDR3 length: 13 residues. Trimming cost V 2 bases and J 7 bases, with 11 bases left between them. The DNA of the CDR3 is TGTGCCAGCAGTTTAAATTTCGGCGGGACCCAGTACTTC. It encodes CASSLNFGGTQYF.

This clonotype came up many times. The chain has TRBV5-1 and TRBJ1-1; D is possibly TRBD1 (5 bases). V was pared by 4 bases and J by 5 bases, with 18 bases between. The CDR3 contains 15 residues. Looked up from germline, CDR1 is SGHRS and CDR2 is YFSETQ. The CDR3 region is CASSPMQGKRTEAFF. The CDR3, as DNA: TGCGCCAGCAGCCCGATGCAGGGAAAACGGACTGAAGCTTTCTTT.

This clonotype was observed at least ten times. The chain uses TRBV27 and TRBJ1-1; no definite D call. The CDR3 runs 14 residues. Trimming removed 4 bases from V and 1 base from J, with 10 bases in between. Germline V CDR1 and CDR2: MNHEY, SMNVEV (reference sequence). DNA for the CDR3: TGTGCCAGCAGTTACGGGAACAGGAACACTGAAGCTTTCTTT. Translating gives CASSYGNRNTEAFF.

In the case of this clonotype: One junction end does not reproduce the germline sequence, and a read error may be involved. V usage is TRBV11-2 and J usage is TRBJ1-1; TRBD1 matches at 8 bases. The CDR3 is 15 amino acids. Germline values: CDR1 SGHAT, CDR2 FQNNGV. CDR3 nucleotides: TGCGCCAGCAGCTTGGGACAGGTGGGGAACACTGAAGCTTTCTTT. Its protein product is CASSLGQVGNTEAFF.

V usage is TRBV29-1 and J usage is TRBJ1-5; perhaps TRBD1 as D (5 bases). The V end was cut by 5 bases, the J end by 0 bases, with 8 bases between. Germline CDR1 and CDR2: SQVTM and ANQGSEA. The CDR3 length is 13 residues. Here the CDR3 reads CSVQQGSNQPQHF. As DNA, the CDR3 is TGCAGCGTTCAGCAGGGTAGCAATCAGCCCCAGCATTTT.

This chain connects TRBV5-4 to TRBJ1-1; TRBD1 matches at 8 bases. There are 16 residues in the CDR3. CDR1 is SGHNT and CDR2 is YYREEE in the germline V gene (reference sequence). The J segment lost 4 bases and the V segment lost 3 bases, leaving 11 bases of the junction unmatched. Here the CDR3 DNA reads TGTGCCAGCAGCTCCGAACAGGGGGTTGGCCCCACTGAAGCTTTCTTT. Encoded protein: CASSSEQGVGPTEAFF. Variable domain in full (rest from reference TRBV5-4 and TRBJ1-1): ETGVTQSPTHLIKTRGQQVTLRCSSQSGHNTVSWYQQALGQGPQFIFQYYREEENGRGNFPPRFSGLQFPNYSSELNVNALELDDSALYLCASSSEQGVGPTEAFFGQGTRLTVV.

This chain uses TRBV20-1 with TRBJ2-5; tentative D call: TRBD2 (5 bases). V was shortened by 1 base and J by 5 bases, with 14 bases between the two germline ends. The CDR3 covers 14 residues. Germline values: CDR1 DFQATT, CDR2 SNEGSKA (reference sequence). The CDR3 protein is CSARVISSMETQYF. The CDR3 nucleotides are TGCAGTGCTAGAGTTATATCTAGCATGGAGACCCAGTACTTC.

This clonotype has at least ten counts. The chain has TRBV12-3 or TRBV12-4 and TRBJ1-3, with D maybe TRBD1 (5 bases). There are 16 residues in the CDR3. The V and J ends lost 8 bases and 1 base respectively, with 18 bases between them. CDR3 coding DNA: TGTGCCAGCGGCCCGGGACGGATCGCTTCTGGAAACACCATATATTTT. Protein product: CASGPGRIASGNTIYF.

J is TRBJ2-3 and V is TRBV3-1; D call uncertain. V was pared by 0 bases and J by 11 bases, with 9 bases between. Germline lookup yields CDR1 LGHDT and CDR2 YNNKEL (reference sequence). The CDR3 sequence is 12 residues long. The CDR3 coding sequence is TGTGCCAGCAGCCAAGAGGAAAGCAGGCAGTATTTT. This sequence encodes CASSQEESRQYF.

This clonotype was counted ten times or more. This chain links TRBV6-1 with TRBJ1-1; perhaps TRBD1 as D (5 bases). This CDR3 spans 14 amino acids. Trimming removed 5 bases from V and 4 bases from J, with 14 bases in between. The germline V gene encodes CDR1 MNHNS and CDR2 SASEGT. This CDR3 reads CASSPTVMGTEAFF. The CDR3 coding sequence is TGTGCCAGCAGTCCGACAGTGATGGGCACTGAAGCTTTCTTT.

The chain combines TRBV6-1 with TRBJ1-5; 9 bases map to TRBD1. The CDR3 has 14 residues. J was trimmed by 3 bases and V by 6 bases; bases with no gene match: 3. The germline V gene encodes CDR1 MNHNS and CDR2 SASEGT. The CDR3 sequence: CASSRTGDNQPQHF. The CDR3 DNA is TGTGCCAGCAGCAGGACAGGGGACAATCAGCCCCAGCATTTT.

For this clonotype: A read error may produce the germline difference seen at one junction end. The CDR3: CANSFGFGGYEQYF. CDR3 nucleotide sequence: TGTGCCAACAGCTTTGGCTTTGGCGGCTACGAGCAGTACTTC. The chain couples TRBV7-9 to TRBJ2-7; the D is unclear. The germline gives CDR1 SEHNR, CDR2 FQNEAQ (reference sequence). This CDR3 has 14 amino acids.

This clonotype showed up many times. The V gene is TRBV28, the J gene TRBJ2-7; TRBD1 matches at 10 bases. CDR3 length: 15 residues. V gave up 3 bases and J gave up 7 bases; unmatched junction bases: 9. CDR1 and CDR2 (germline): MDHEN, SYDVKM. DNA of the CDR3: TGTGCCAGCAGTTTCGGACAGGGGGGGATGTGGGAGCAGTACTTC. Protein sequence: CASSFGQGGMWEQYF.

The V and J genes are TRBV7-8 and TRBJ2-2; D gene uncertain. Germline CDR1 reads SGHVS; CDR2 reads FQNEAQ. This CDR3 has 16 residues. V was shortened by 6 bases and J by 5 bases, with 19 bases between the two germline ends. The CDR3, as DNA: TGTGCCAGCAGATTCCGTCGGGCAGACTTAACCGGGGAGCTGTTTTTT. Translation: CASRFRRADLTGELFF.

This clonotype was detected only a few times. V usage is TRBV3-1 and J usage is TRBJ2-2; 10 bases fit TRBD2. Losses at the gene ends were 1 base for V and 3 bases for J; bases not matched to a gene: 8. The germline CDR1 and CDR2 sequences are LGHDT and YNNKEL (reference sequence). The CDR3 runs to 18 residues. The CDR3 loop reads CASSQGAGTSVDTGELFF. In nucleotides, the CDR3 is TGTGCCAGCAGCCAAGGGGCTGGGACTAGCGTCGACACCGGGGAGCTGTTTTTT.

This clonotype was observed many times. The chain carries TRBV20-1 and TRBJ2-6; maybe TRBD1 (6 bases). Germline CDR1 reads DFQATT; CDR2 reads SNEGSKA (reference sequence). The length of the CDR3 is 15 residues. V was trimmed by 4 bases and J by 4 bases, leaving 14 bases between them. This CDR3 reads CSANSQGTGANVLTF. The CDR3 DNA sequence: TGCAGTGCTAATTCACAGGGTACCGGGGCCAACGTCCTGACTTTC.

Ten or more counts support this clonotype. The chain carries TRBV28 and TRBJ1-1, with 7 positions matching TRBD1. CDR3 length: 15 residues. Per germline, CDR1 MDHEN and CDR2 SYDVKM. Trimming removed 5 bases from V and 4 bases from J; junction bases left unmatched: 10. The chain's CDR3 is CASSTQGTRGTEAFF. CDR3 nucleotides: TGTGCCAGCAGTACACAGGGGACCAGGGGCACTGAAGCTTTCTTT.

This sequence joins TRBV15 and TRBJ2-7; the D gene is possibly TRBD2 (6 bases). This CDR3 contains 12 residues. The germline V and J ends were trimmed by 11 bases and 1 base, with 12 bases remaining between them. From germline, CDR1 is LNHNV and CDR2 YYDKDF (reference sequence). The CDR3 DNA sequence: TGTGCCGCCGGGAGTACATCCTACGAGCAGTACTTC. It yields the protein CAAGSTSYEQYF.

The sample holds a few counts of this clonotype. The CDR3 DNA sequence: TGTGCCAGCAGTTACTTGGGACAGGGAGTGCGCGGCAATCAGCCCCAGCATTTT. It specifies CASSYLGQGVRGNQPQHF. This chain connects TRBV6-2 or TRBV6-3 to TRBJ1-5; 9 positions agree with TRBD1. The germline V gene has CDR1 MNHEY and CDR2 SVGEGT. V dropped 1 base and J dropped 2; count of bases not matched to a gene: 9. The CDR3 sequence is 18 residues long.

The V gene is TRBV19, the J gene TRBJ1-5; TRBD1 might be the D (5 bases). The germline CDR1 and CDR2 sequences are LNHDA and SQIVND (reference sequence). There are 17 residues in the CDR3. V was clipped by 3 bases and J by 5 bases, with 20 bases between them. The CDR3 DNA follows: TGTGCCAGTAGTATTTTGGCTCGTGGCGGAGGGGATCAGCCCCAGCATTTT. Translating it yields CASSILARGGGDQPQHF.

CDR3 nucleotide sequence: TGTGCCAGCAGCCGGACAGGGATTGGTGGTTCCACTGAAGCTTTCTTT. Encoded protein: CASSRTGIGGSTEAFF. The chain links TRBV6-1 to TRBJ1-1, with TRBD1 matching 8 bases. The germline CDR1 and CDR2 sequences are MNHNS and SASEGT. The CDR3 loop spans 16 amino acids. V gave up 6 bases and J gave up 4 bases; unmatched junction bases: 13.